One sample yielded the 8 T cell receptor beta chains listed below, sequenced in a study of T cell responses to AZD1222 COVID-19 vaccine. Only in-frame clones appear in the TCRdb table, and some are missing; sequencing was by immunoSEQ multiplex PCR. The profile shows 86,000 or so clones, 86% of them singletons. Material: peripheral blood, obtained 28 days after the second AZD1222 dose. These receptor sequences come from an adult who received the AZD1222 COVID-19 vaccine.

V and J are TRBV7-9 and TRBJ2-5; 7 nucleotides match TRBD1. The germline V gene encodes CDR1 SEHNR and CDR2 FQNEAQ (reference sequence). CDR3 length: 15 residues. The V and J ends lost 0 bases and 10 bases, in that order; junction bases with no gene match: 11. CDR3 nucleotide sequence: TGTGCCAGCAGCTTAGCGGGCTACCTCCAGGGGGACCAGTACTTC. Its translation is CASSLAGYLQGDQYF.

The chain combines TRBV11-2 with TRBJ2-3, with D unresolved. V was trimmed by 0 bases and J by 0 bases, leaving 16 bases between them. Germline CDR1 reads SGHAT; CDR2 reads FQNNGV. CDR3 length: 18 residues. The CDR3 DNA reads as TGTGCCAGCAGCTTAGAAGTGGCCAACCCCACTAGCACAGATACGCAGTATTTT. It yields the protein CASSLEVANPTSTDTQYF.

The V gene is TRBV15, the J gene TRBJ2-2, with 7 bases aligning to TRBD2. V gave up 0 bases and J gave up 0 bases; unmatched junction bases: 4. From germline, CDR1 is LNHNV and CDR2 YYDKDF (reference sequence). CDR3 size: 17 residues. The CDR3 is CATSRDVGGANTGELFF. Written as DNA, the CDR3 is TGTGCCACCAGCAGAGATGTGGGGGGGGCGAACACCGGGGAGCTGTTTTTT.

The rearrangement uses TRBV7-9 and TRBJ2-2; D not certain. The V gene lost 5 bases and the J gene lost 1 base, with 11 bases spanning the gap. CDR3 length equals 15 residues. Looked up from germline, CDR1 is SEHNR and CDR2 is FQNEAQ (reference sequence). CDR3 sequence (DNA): TGTGCCAGCAGCCTATTGTGGGAGAACACCGGGGAGCTGTTTTTT. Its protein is CASSLLWENTGELFF. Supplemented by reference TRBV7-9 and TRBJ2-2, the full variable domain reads DTGVSQNPRHKITKRGQNVTFRCDPISEHNRLYWYRQTLGQGPEFLTYFQNEAQLEKSRLLSDRFSAERPKGSFSTLEIQRTEQGDSAMYLCASSLLWENTGELFFGEGSRLTVL.

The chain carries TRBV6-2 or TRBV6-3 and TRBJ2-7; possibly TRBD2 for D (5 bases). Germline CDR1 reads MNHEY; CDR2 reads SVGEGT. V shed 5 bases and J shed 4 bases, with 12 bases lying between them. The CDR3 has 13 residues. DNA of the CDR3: TGTGCCAGCAGTGACCCCCCGGGGTACGAGCAGTACTTC. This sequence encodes CASSDPPGYEQYF.

For the CDR3, the DNA is TGTGCCAGCAGCCAAGGACAGATGCTTAGCAATCAGCCCCAGCATTTT. Residues: CASSQGQMLSNQPQHF. The chain employs TRBV5-8 and TRBJ1-5; possibly TRBD1 for D (6 bases). Trimming shortened V by 4 bases and J by 0 bases, and 14 bases separated the two germline ends. The CDR3 consists of 16 residues. Germline V gene lookup returns CDR1 SGHTS and CDR2 YDEGEE.

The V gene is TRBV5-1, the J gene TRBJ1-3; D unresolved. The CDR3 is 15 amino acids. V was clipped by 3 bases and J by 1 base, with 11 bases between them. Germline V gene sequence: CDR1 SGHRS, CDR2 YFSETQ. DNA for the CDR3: TGCGCCAGCAGCTCCCTTGGCGGGTCTGGAAACACCATATATTTT. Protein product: CASSSLGGSGNTIYF.

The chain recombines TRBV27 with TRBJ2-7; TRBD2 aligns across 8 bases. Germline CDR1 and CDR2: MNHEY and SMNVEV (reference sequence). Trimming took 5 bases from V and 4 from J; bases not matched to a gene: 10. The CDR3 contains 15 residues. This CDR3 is CASSPMGGRSYEQYF. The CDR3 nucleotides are TGTGCCAGCAGTCCCATGGGCGGGAGGTCGTACGAGCAGTACTTC.